This T cell receptor beta chain was documented in a study of identical twins. TCRdb fed the 5' RACE reads into MiXCR, producing one record per CDR3 protein. The data show 600,000 to 700,000 distinct CDR3 sequences, 21% seen once. This clonotype has more than one count but fewer than ten. The same sample was also studied in work on T cells expressing NK-cell markers.

This clonotype was sampled from a woman aged 18-29 years in good health. Material: PBMCs.

In DNA, the CDR3 is TGTGCCATCGGGACTACAGGGGGGAATGAGCAGTTCTTC. Translated: CAIGTTGGNEQFF. This sequence joins TRBV10-3 and TRBJ2-1; possibly TRBD1 for D (8 bases). The CDR3 consists of 13 residues. The germline CDR1 and CDR2 sequences are ENHRY and SYGVKD. Trimming left V 8 bases short and J 7 bases short, with 15 bases between.